The clone carrying this TCR beta chain came up many times. Its antigen is unknown. Amplified TCR beta CDR3 regions derived from RNA transcripts. The HTBI set primed first-round TCR CDR3 RT-PCR. TCRdb re-called the multiplex PCR reads through MiXCR, storing one row per CDR3 protein. The sample lists approximately 410,000 distinct CDR3 sequences; over 12% were seen once. The diagnostic basis comprised clinical symptoms, serum thyroxine and TRAb, thyroid ultrasound and orbital computed tomography. Germline V gene sequence: CDR1 KGHSY, CDR2 FQNENV. Trimming removed 0 bases from V and 4 bases from J, with 7 bases in between. CDR3 length: 14 amino acids. The source of the sample is a study of T cells in Graves' hyperthyroidism and ophthalmopathy. Study as a whole: Peripheral blood was secured at the point of initial diagnosis, before any treatment.

Study outcomes and limitations: It was a median roughly 6.5 months before onset that the model predicted ophthalmopathy.

What was sequenced was blood. This chain joins TRBV16 and TRBJ1-5; D unclear. The receptor was derived from a man younger than 35 with Graves' ophthalmopathy. Written as DNA, the CDR3 is TGTGCCAGCAGCCAATCGCCCAGTAATCAGCCCCAGCATTTT. The encoded protein is CASSQSPSNQPQHF.